This T cell receptor beta chain came from a study of blood T cell repertoires in COVID-19. Looking at the study overall: T cells, B-cell-depleted T cells, or PBMCs provided the cDNA or gDNA that served as material.

In the source study's methods: Cell counts per sample came from amplifying reference gene primers. Libraries were prepared by immunoSEQ multiplex PCR; TCRdb keeps only in-frame clonotypes and omits some of them. Clonal size and the V and J genes are those of that table, whereas D and trimming came from the DNA. Counted here are about 140,000 clones, 78% occurring once; the ten biggest clones make up 1.5% to 2.5%. This TCR derives from a woman aged 55-69 years with acute or convalescent COVID-19. Sequencing was performed on peripheral blood.

The CDR3 sequence is CASSIRLAGGSPGRQFF. In DNA, the CDR3 is TGTGCCAGTAGTATCCGATTAGCGGGAGGGTCGCCTGGCCGTCAGTTCTTC. The V gene is TRBV19, the J gene TRBJ2-1; 11 positions agree with TRBD2. CDR1 LNHDA and CDR2 SQIVND come from the germline V gene (reference sequence). The V gene end was trimmed by 3 bases and the J gene end by 13 bases; junction bases not matched to a gene: 17. The CDR3 covers 17 residues.